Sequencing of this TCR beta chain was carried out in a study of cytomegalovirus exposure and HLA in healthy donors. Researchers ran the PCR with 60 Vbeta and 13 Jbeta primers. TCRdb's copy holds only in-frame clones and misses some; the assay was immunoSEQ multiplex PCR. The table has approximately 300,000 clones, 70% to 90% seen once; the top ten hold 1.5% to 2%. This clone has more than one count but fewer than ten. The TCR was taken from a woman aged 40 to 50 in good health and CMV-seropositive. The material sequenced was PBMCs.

CDR3 coding DNA: TGTGCCTGGAGGGGGACTAGCGGGAGGGCGCCCATAGGAGTTAAAGTCTACAATGAGCAGTTCTTC. Translating gives CAWRGTSGRAPIGVKVYNEQFF. The V and J genes are TRBV30 and TRBJ2-1; TRBD2 agrees at 16 bases. Germline lookup yields CDR1 GTSNPN and CDR2 SVGIG (reference sequence). CDR3 length equals 22 residues. J lost 3 bases, V lost 3 bases, and 20 bases had no gene match.